This is a list of T cell receptor beta chains from one sample in a study of PD-1 blockade in classical Hodgkin lymphoma. Libraries were prepared by immunoSEQ multiplex PCR; TCRdb keeps only in-frame clonotypes and omits some of them. The profile covers approximately 84,000 clones, with 75% to 85% appearing a single time and over 15% taken by the ten largest. Sequenced here: peripheral blood mononuclear cells (PBMCs), sampled before the fourth cycle of nivolumab. The receptors were gathered from a human donor with classical Hodgkin lymphoma. Both conserved end residues are part of each CDR3. D genes are given only for firm matches. Where a row states a size, it is once, few, many or the class of an expanded clone; other rows omit it.

>NA|NA|TRBJ2-3|TRBV5-4
CASSLGPELNTQYF
TGTGCCAGCAGCTTAGGTCCGGAGCTGAATACGCAGTATTTT
>once|NA|TRBJ1-1|TRBV6-4
CASSDSQNTEAFF
TGTGCCAGCAGTGACTCTCAGAACACTGAAGCTTTCTTT
>NA|NA|TRBJ1-1|TRBV6-5
CASKQPGRTEAFF
TGTGCCAGTAAGCAACCAGGGCGCACTGAAGCTTTCTTT
>NA|TRBD2|TRBJ2-3|TRBV7-3
CASSLGSGRGLTQYF
TGTGCCAGCTCATTGGGGAGCGGGAGGGGCCTTACGCAGTATTTT
>NA|TRBD1|TRBJ2-3|TRBV6-5
CASSQGTGKYTQYF
TGTGCCAGCAGCCAAGGGACAGGGAAATATACGCAGTATTTT
>few|NA|TRBJ1-1|TRBV5-1
CASSMAVQNTEAFF
TGCGCCAGCAGCATGGCGGTCCAGAACACTGAAGCTTTCTTT
>NA|TRBD1|TRBJ2-2|TRBV5-1
CASSLVSGTGGTTGELFF
TGCGCCAGCAGCTTGGTTTCCGGGACAGGGGGTACGACCGGGGAGCTGTTTTTT
>NA|TRBD1|TRBJ2-2|TRBV19
CASTRRTGVTGELFF
TGTGCCAGTACTAGGAGGACAGGGGTTACCGGGGAGCTGTTTTTT
>NA|NA|TRBJ2-7|TRBV5-6
CASSLGSGLSYEQYF
TGTGCCAGCAGCTTGGGGTCGGGCCTCTCCTACGAGCAGTACTTC
>NA|TRBD1|TRBJ2-3|TRBV5-8
CASSLTGTGHTDTQYF
TGTGCCAGCAGCCTGACCGGGACAGGACACACAGATACGCAGTATTTT
>NA|TRBD2|TRBJ2-1|TRBV6-5
CASSLGGVLGHEQFF
TGTGCCAGCAGCCTCGGGGGGGTCCTGGGCCATGAGCAGTTCTTC
>NA|TRBD2|TRBJ2-1|TRBV18
CASSGLAASSYNEQFF
TGTGCCAGCTCAGGACTAGCGGCCAGCTCCTACAATGAGCAGTTCTTC
>NA|NA|TRBJ1-2|TRBV2
CASTDRRTNYGYTF
TGTGCCAGCACAGACAGGAGAACTAACTATGGCTACACCTTC
>NA|TRBD2|TRBJ2-1|TRBV6-5
CASSPYSGVRGGQFF
TGTGCCAGCAGTCCCTATAGCGGGGTCCGGGGCGGGCAGTTCTTC